Below, one TCR beta chain is given with its context. Its antigen remains undetermined. Base qualities are not provided; no much larger clone lies one nucleotide away. This entry comes from a study of blood T cells in healthy people across ages (dated by TCRdb to about 2015). Looking at the study overall: In model experiments, template switching captured about one uniquely barcoded TCR beta cDNA molecule for every two T cells. The study measured age-related changes in TCR beta repertoire diversity using deep sequencing normalized with unique cDNA molecular identifiers. Four age groups were formed from the donors: young (average roughly 15 years), middle-aged (approximately 40), aged (62) and long-lived (around 82). To avoid experimental bias, donors of different ages were distributed randomly across sequencing lanes. Using the same blood draw, the study looked at two additional independent replicas of 1 million unique cDNA reads for two donors, one aged 18 to 29 and the other aged 80 or older.

The roughly 39 donors, aged roughly 6 to 100 years, were systemically healthy Caucasian individuals from Russia. Ten milliliters of peripheral blood were drawn from each donor into EDTA-treated Vacutainer tubes. PBMCs were isolated by Ficoll-Paque density-gradient centrifugation, with at least 6 million obtained per sample. Total RNA was extracted from PBMCs with Trizol reagent, with at least 6 micrograms obtained per sample. The percentages of naive CD45RAhigh/CD27high T cells were determined by flow cytometry on a PBMC aliquot from every donor. CDR1 and CDR2 are read off the germline V gene (reference sequence) as DFQATT and SNEGSKA. The CDR3 covers 16 residues, taking in both the cysteine and the phenylalanine. The read is trimmed to its CDR3 DNA, 48 bases read in frame from base 1. V is trimmed back by 3 bases and J by 0 bases, and the junction contains 7 bases that no gene match accounts for.

Libraries were made using 5' RACE. The sample was run on an Illumina HiSeq 2500. The second PCR ran for roughly 7 to 12 cycles and used a J-beta primer mix along with a sample-barcoded 5' primer. A unique molecular identifier was introduced onto each TCR beta cDNA molecule by a template-switch 5' adaptor carrying 12 random nucleotides. At least 2.5 million CDR3-containing paired-end reads were obtained from each sample. All of the RNA was converted into first-strand cDNA using the Mint cDNA synthesis kit, with a TRBC-specific oligonucleotide serving as the primer. Following uracil-DNA glycosylase treatment, all cDNA underwent a first 18-cycle PCR with the universal primers M1SS and BC2_uni_R. The original pipeline was this. Each sample was normalized by randomly selecting 1 million high-quality reads, each carrying a distinct molecular identifier. Instead of being binned into consensus sequences, reads that shared molecular identifiers were thrown out. MiTCR, with a Q25 quality threshold and the strictest error-elimination algorithm, was used for CDR3 identification, clonotype clustering and error correction. A nonparametric unseen species model using Euler transformation provided a lower-bound estimate of total TCR beta diversity. The public reads were run again by TCRdb, first through fastp at Q25 and then through MiXCR, and only productive beta chains were kept. Duplicate CDR3 protein sequences are folded into a single record with the most common DNA and genes. Here the V and J calls rest on TCRdb's processing, not on the authors' analysis. For this sample there are about 1,500,000 distinct CDR3 sequences; 28% appear just once. The ten largest account for 7.7% of the sample.

Broad study findings and their caveats: A strong correlation was found between observed TCR beta diversity and the percentage of naive T cells measured by flow cytometry. Compared with the aged group, more naive CD4+ T cells, fewer expanded clones and increased TCR diversity were shown by the long-lived group, suggesting age selection. Estimates of total diversity based on one million sequenced T cells were regarded as lower bounds and as underestimates. As age increased, observed TCR beta diversity per million T cells dropped in a roughly linear way, and a significant reduction was already evident by age about 40. Because profiling used bulk unsorted PBMCs, naive and antigen-experienced compartments could not be compared conclusively. Because donor CMV infection status was unknown, age-related changes in expanded clonotypes were potentially confounded.

The chain uses TRBV20-1 and TRBJ1-1, with 10 central nucleotides matching TRBD1. Sequencing was done on a sample of blood. The origin of this receptor is a young woman in good health. The DNA reads as follows: TGCAGTGCTAGGGGGACAGGGGCAACGGTGAACACTGAAGCTTTCTTT. Translated, it gives CSARGTGATVNTEAFF.